Listed below are T cell receptor beta chains from one sample, sequenced in a study of human T cells and chemical hapten exposure. Via MiXCR, TCRdb re-called the RACE reads, giving one row per CDR3 protein. The profile shows a few hundred thousand distinct CDR3 sequences, about 6% of them singletons. The specimen was whole blood, collected in connection with sensitization to the hapten diphenylcyclopropenone (DPC). These receptor sequences come from a woman aged 18-35 years with alopecia areata. Some clones in this sample may be carry-over from other donors' samples. Both conserved end residues are part of each CDR3. D genes are given only for firm matches. The listing skips clone size in some rows; elsewhere it reads once, few, many or a size class.

>TRBV6-2/TRBV6-3|many|-|TRBJ2-7
CASSRDVSSYEQYF
TGTGCCAGCAGTCGGGACGTTAGCTCCTACGAGCAGTACTTC
>TRBV4-1|many|-|TRBJ1-5
CASSQEMKGWQPQHF
TGCGCCAGCAGCCAAGAGATGAAGGGGTGGCAGCCCCAGCATTTT
>TRBV5-1|many|TRBD1|TRBJ1-1
CASSLQGATEAFF
TGCGCCAGCAGCTTACAGGGGGCCACTGAAGCTTTCTTT
>TRBV28|-|-|TRBJ1-6
CASSSTGDTYNSPLHF
TGTGCCAGCAGCTCGACAGGAGATACCTATAATTCACCCCTCCACTTT
>TRBV10-3|few|-|TRBJ2-5
CAISDPGPAFQETQYF
TGTGCCATCAGTGACCCGGGACCAGCTTTCCAAGAGACCCAGTACTTC
>TRBV10-3|many|-|TRBJ2-3
CAISVSLTDTQYF
TGTGCCATCAGTGTTTCCCTCACAGATACGCAGTATTTT
>TRBV24-1|-|-|TRBJ2-2
CATSGSGAGELFF
TGTGCCACCAGTGGATCCGGGGCCGGGGAGCTGTTTTTT
>TRBV7-9|many|TRBD1|TRBJ1-6
CASSLGRTGGNSPLHF
TGTGCCAGCAGCTTAGGGAGGACAGGGGGCAATTCACCCCTCCACTTT
>TRBV13|many|-|TRBJ1-1
CASSFGRRDTEAFF
TGTGCCAGCAGCTTTGGACGGAGGGACACTGAAGCTTTCTTT
>TRBV3-1|-|TRBD1|TRBJ2-7
CASSQDLSTGAYEQYF
TGTGCCAGCAGCCAAGATCTCAGTACAGGGGCCTACGAGCAGTACTTC
>TRBV27|many|TRBD1|TRBJ2-2
CASSFLRGLGNTGELFF
TGTGCCAGCAGTTTTCTGAGGGGGCTTGGGAACACCGGGGAGCTGTTTTTT
>TRBV29-1|few|-|TRBJ1-1
CSVVIQENTEAFF
TGCAGCGTTGTGATACAGGAGAACACTGAAGCTTTCTTT
>TRBV6-1|many|TRBD1|TRBJ1-1
CASSVQGQVSTEAFF
TGTGCCAGCAGTGTCCAGGGACAGGTTTCCACTGAAGCTTTCTTT
>TRBV5-1|-|-|TRBJ2-6
CASSEQFSGANVLTF
TGCGCCAGCAGCGAGCAATTCTCTGGGGCCAACGTCCTGACTTTC
>TRBV20-1|many|-|TRBJ1-2
CSATNTGYGYTF
TGCAGTGCTACAAACACAGGTTATGGCTACACCTTC
>TRBV20-1|-|TRBD1|TRBJ1-4
CSARKGARDEKLFF
TGCAGTGCTAGAAAGGGGGCTCGCGATGAAAAACTGTTTTTT
>TRBV6-2/TRBV6-3|many|-|TRBJ2-1
CASSRGSRSYNEQFF
TGTGCCAGCAGTCGGGGATCAAGATCCTACAATGAGCAGTTCTTC
>TRBV7-2|many|TRBD1|TRBJ1-2
CASSFGIRQGGDYGYTF
TGTGCCAGCAGCTTCGGGATTCGACAGGGGGGCGACTATGGCTACACCTTC
>TRBV6-6|few|-|TRBJ2-3
CASSYARQTDTQYF
TGTGCCAGCAGTTACGCCCGACAGACAGATACGCAGTATTTT
>TRBV20-1|many|TRBD1|TRBJ1-1
CSAEDRLNTEAFF
TGCAGTGCTGAGGACAGGCTGAACACTGAAGCTTTCTTT
>TRBV12-3/TRBV12-4|-|-|TRBJ2-1
CASSSQGLYNEQFF
TGTGCCAGCAGTTCACAGGGACTTTACAATGAGCAGTTCTTC
>TRBV19|-|-|TRBJ1-1
CASTLQMNTEAFF
TGTGCCAGTACCCTACAGATGAACACTGAAGCTTTCTTT
>TRBV7-3|few|-|TRBJ2-2
CASKARAGSGELFF
TGTGCCAGCAAGGCGCGGGCGGGTTCCGGGGAGCTGTTTTTT
>TRBV6-2/TRBV6-3|many|-|TRBJ1-2
CASVKDPSAAEGFLGYGYTF
TGTGCCAGCGTGAAAGATCCCTCTGCGGCAGAGGGTTTCCTGGGCTATGGCTACACCTTC
>TRBV2|many|-|TRBJ2-3
CASSDTAGPSTDTQYF
TGTGCCAGCAGTGATACCGCGGGGCCTAGCACAGATACGCAGTATTTT
>TRBV7-2|many|-|TRBJ1-1
CASSPQYTEAFF
TGTGCCAGCAGCCCACAGTACACTGAAGCTTTCTTT
>TRBV7-2|many|-|TRBJ1-2
CASSLGLTGDYGYTF
TGTGCCAGCAGCTTAGGTCTGACAGGCGACTATGGCTACACCTTC
>TRBV11-2|many|-|TRBJ1-1
CASSLRDVGLAFF
TGTGCCAGCAGCCTCCGGGACGTGGGGCTAGCTTTCTTT
>TRBV20-1|many|TRBD1|TRBJ1-1
CSADRGTEAFF
TGCAGTGCTGACAGGGGAACTGAAGCTTTCTTT
>TRBV6-5|many|TRBD1|TRBJ2-7
CASSSTGQVLYEQYF
TGTGCCAGCAGTTCCACGGGACAGGTCCTCTACGAGCAGTACTTC
>TRBV12-3/TRBV12-4|few|-|TRBJ2-7
CASKGTVAYEQYF
TGTGCCAGCAAGGGAACAGTAGCCTACGAGCAGTACTTC
>TRBV28|few|TRBD1|TRBJ1-4
CASSSPGQGAKRTNEKLFF
TGTGCCAGCTCATCACCGGGACAGGGGGCGAAGAGAACTAATGAAAAACTGTTTTTT
>TRBV12-3/TRBV12-4|-|TRBD2|TRBJ2-1
CASSLNTGGPYNEQFF
TGTGCCAGCAGTTTAAATACGGGGGGGCCTTACAATGAGCAGTTCTTC